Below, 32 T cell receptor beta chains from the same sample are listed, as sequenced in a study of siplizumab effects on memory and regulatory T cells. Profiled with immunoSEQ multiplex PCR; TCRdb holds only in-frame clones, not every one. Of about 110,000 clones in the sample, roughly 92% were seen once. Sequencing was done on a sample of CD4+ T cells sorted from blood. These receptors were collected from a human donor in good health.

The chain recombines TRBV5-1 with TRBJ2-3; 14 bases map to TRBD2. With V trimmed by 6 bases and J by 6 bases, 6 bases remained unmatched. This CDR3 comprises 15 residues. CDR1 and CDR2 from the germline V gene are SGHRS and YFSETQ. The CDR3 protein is CASTPTSGGVDTQYF. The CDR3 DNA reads TGCGCCAGCACCCCGACTAGCGGGGGGGTGGATACGCAGTATTTT.

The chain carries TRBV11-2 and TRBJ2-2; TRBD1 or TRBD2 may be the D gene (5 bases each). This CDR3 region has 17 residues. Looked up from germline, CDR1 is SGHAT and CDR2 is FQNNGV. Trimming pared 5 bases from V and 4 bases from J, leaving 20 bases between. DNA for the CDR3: TGTGCCAGCAGCCCTTACAATGGGGGAACGGGCACCGGGGAGCTGTTTTTT. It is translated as CASSPYNGGTGTGELFF.

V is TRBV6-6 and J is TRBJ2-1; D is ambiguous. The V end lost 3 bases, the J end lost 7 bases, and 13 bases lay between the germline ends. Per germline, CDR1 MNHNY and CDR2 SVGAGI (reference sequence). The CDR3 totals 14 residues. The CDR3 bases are TGTGCCAGCAGTTATTCCCCAGCCATGAATGAGCAGTTCTTC. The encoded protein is CASSYSPAMNEQFF.

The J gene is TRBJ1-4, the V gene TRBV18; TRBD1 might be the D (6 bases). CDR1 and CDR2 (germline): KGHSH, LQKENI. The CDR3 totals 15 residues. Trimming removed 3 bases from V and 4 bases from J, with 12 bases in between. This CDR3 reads CASSPRGQDNEKLFF. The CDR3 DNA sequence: TGTGCCAGCTCACCGAGGGGACAAGATAATGAAAAACTGTTTTTT.

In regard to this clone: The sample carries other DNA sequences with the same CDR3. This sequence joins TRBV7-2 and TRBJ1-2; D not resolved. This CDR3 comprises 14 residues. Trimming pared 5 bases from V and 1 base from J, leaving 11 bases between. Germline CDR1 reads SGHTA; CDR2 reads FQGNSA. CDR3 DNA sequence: TGTGCCAGCAGCCTCCAGGAGGTTAACTATGGCTACACCTTC. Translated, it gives CASSLQEVNYGYTF.

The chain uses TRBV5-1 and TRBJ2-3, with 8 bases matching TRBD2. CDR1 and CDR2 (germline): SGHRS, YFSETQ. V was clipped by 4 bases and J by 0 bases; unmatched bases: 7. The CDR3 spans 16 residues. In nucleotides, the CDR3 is TGCGCCAGCAGCCGGGGGGGCAGGGCCAGCACAGATACGCAGTATTTT. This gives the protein CASSRGGRASTDTQYF.

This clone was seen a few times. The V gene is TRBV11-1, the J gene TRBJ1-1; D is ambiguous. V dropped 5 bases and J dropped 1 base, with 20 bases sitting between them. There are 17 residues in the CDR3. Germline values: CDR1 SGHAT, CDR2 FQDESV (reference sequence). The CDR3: CASSHGSPRVGNTEAFF. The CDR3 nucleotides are TGTGCCAGCAGCCACGGGTCCCCAAGGGTGGGGAACACTGAAGCTTTCTTT. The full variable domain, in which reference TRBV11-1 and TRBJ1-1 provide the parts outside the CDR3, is EAEVAQSPRYKITEKSQAVAFWCDPISGHATLYWYRQILGQGPELLVQFQDESVVDDSQLPKDRFSAERLKGVDSTLKIQPAELGDSAMYLCASSHGSPRVGNTEAFFGQGTRLTVV.

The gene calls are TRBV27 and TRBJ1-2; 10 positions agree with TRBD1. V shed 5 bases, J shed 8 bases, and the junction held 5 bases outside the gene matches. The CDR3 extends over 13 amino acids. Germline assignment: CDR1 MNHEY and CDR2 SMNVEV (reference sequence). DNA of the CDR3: TGTGCCAGCAGTCCCACGGACAGGGGGGGCTACACCTTC. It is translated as CASSPTDRGGYTF.

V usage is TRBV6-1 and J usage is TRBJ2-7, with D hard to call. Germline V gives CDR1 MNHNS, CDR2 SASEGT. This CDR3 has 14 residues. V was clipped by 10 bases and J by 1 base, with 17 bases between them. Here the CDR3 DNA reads TGTGCCATCAAAGCTCGCGCCCTTTCCTACGAGCAGTACTTC. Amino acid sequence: CAIKARALSYEQYF.

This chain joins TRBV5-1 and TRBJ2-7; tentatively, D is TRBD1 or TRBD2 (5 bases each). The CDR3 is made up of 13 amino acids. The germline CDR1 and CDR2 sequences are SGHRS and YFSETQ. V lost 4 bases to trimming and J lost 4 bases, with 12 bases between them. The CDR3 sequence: CASSGGVRYEQYF. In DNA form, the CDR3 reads TGCGCCAGCAGCGGGGGAGTAAGATACGAGCAGTACTTC.

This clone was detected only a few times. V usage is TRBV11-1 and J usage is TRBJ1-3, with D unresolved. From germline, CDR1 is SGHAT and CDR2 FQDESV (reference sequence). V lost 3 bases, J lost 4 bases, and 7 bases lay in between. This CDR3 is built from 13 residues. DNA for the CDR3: TGTGCCAGCAGCTTCCCCGGGGGAAACACCATATATTTT. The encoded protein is CASSFPGGNTIYF. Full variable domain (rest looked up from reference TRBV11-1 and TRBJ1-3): EAEVAQSPRYKITEKSQAVAFWCDPISGHATLYWYRQILGQGPELLVQFQDESVVDDSQLPKDRFSAERLKGVDSTLKIQPAELGDSAMYLCASSFPGGNTIYFGEGSWLTVV.

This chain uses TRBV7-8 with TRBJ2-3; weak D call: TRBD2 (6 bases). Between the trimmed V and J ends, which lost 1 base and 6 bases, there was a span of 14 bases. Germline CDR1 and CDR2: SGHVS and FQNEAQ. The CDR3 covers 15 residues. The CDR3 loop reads CASSLGRTSLDTQYF. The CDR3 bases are TGTGCCAGCAGCTTAGGTCGTACTAGCCTCGATACGCAGTATTTT.

CDR3 amino acids: CASSWGQGTETQYF. Written as DNA, the CDR3 is TGTGCCAGCAGTTGGGGACAGGGCACCGAGACCCAGTACTTC. The chain carries TRBV6-5 and TRBJ2-5; TRBD1 matches at 9 bases. CDR1 and CDR2 (germline): MNHEY, SVGAGI. The V gene end was trimmed by 4 bases and the J gene end by 5 bases; junction bases not matched to a gene: 5. The CDR3 is made up of 14 amino acids.

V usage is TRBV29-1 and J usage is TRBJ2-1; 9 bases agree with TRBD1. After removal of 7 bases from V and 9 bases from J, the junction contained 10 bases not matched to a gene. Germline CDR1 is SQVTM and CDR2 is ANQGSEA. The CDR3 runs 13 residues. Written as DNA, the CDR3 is TGCAGCGGGGTGGGGACAGGGACAAGTGAGCAGTTCTTC. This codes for CSGVGTGTSEQFF.

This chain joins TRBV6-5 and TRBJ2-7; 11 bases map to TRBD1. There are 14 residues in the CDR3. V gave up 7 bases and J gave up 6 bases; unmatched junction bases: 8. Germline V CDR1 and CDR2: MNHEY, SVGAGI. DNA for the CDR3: TGTGCCAGCAACCCGGGACAGGGGGTTAGCGAGCAGTACTTC. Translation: CASNPGQGVSEQYF.

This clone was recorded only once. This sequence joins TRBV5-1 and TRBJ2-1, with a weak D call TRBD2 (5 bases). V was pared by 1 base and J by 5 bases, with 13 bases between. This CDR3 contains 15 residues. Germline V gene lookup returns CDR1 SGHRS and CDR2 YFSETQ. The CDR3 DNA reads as TGCGCCAGCAGCTTGATCGGGATCCAAAACAATGAGCAGTTCTTC. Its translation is CASSLIGIQNNEQFF.

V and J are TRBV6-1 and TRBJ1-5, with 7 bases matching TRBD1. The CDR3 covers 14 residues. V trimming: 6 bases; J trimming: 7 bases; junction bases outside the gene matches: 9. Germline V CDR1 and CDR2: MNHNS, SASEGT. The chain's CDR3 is CASRAGGSWQPQHF. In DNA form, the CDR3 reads TGTGCCAGCAGAGCAGGGGGGTCGTGGCAGCCCCAGCATTTT.

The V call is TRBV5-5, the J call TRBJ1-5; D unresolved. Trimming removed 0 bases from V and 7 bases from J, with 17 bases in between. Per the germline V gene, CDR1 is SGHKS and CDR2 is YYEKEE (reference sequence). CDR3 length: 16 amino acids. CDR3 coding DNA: TGTGCCAGCAGCTTGGGTTCTCTTAGGGTCGGCCAGCCCCAGCATTTT. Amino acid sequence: CASSLGSLRVGQPQHF.

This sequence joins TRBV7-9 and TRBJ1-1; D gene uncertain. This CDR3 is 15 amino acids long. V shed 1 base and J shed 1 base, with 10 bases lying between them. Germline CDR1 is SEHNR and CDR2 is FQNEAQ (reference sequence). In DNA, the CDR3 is TGTGCCAGCAGCTTAGACTTGGCAGGGAACACTGAAGCTTTCTTT. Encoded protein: CASSLDLAGNTEAFF.

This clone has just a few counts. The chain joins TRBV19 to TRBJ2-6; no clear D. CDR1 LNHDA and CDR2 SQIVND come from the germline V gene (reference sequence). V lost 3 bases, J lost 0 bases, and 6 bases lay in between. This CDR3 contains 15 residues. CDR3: CASSILLSGANVLTF. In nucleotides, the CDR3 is TGTGCCAGTAGTATTCTGCTCTCTGGGGCCAACGTCCTGACTTTC.

The CDR3 DNA is TGTGCCAGTAGTATTCAGGGACGGGACGAGCAGTTCTTC. Its protein product is CASSIQGRDEQFF. The chain couples TRBV19 to TRBJ2-1; D tentatively fits TRBD1 or TRBD2 (5 bases each). The V gene lost 3 bases and the J gene lost 10 bases, with 13 bases spanning the gap. Per germline, CDR1 LNHDA and CDR2 SQIVND (reference sequence). The CDR3 length is 13 residues. The whole variable domain, remainder taken from reference TRBV19 and TRBJ2-1, is DGGITQSPKYLFRKEGQNVTLSCEQNLNHDAMYWYRQDPGQGLRLIYYSQIVNDFQKGDIAEGYSVSREKKESFPLTVTSAQKNPTAFYLCASSIQGRDEQFFGPGTRLTVL.

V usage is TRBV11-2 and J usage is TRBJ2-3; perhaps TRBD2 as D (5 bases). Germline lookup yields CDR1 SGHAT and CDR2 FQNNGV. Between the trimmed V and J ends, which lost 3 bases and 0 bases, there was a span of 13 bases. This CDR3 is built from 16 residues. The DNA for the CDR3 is TGTGCCAGCAGCTTGAGGACTGGAACTAGCACAGATACGCAGTATTTT. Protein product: CASSLRTGTSTDTQYF.

Here the CDR3 DNA reads TGTGCCATCAGTGACCCTAGCGGGGGGGCCGTCTATACGCAGTATTTT. Encoded protein: CAISDPSGGAVYTQYF. V usage is TRBV10-3 and J usage is TRBJ2-3, with TRBD2 identical over 12 bases. The CDR3 sequence is 16 residues long. J was trimmed by 7 bases and V by 3 bases; bases with no gene match: 8. CDR1 and CDR2 from the germline V gene are ENHRY and SYGVKD.

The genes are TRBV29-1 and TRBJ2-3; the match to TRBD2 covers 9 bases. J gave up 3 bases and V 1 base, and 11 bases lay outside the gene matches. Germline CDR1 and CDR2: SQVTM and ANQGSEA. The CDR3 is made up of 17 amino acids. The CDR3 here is CSVEGLWASGVTDTQYF. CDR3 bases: TGCAGCGTTGAAGGACTATGGGCTAGCGGGGTGACAGATACGCAGTATTTT.

The CDR3 bases are TGTGCCAGCAGTATAACAGGGGACCGAAATCAGCCCCAGCATTTT. Its translation: CASSITGDRNQPQHF. V gene TRBV5-5 combines with J gene TRBJ1-5; TRBD1 matches at 7 bases. The CDR3 contains 15 residues. V shed 5 bases and J 4 bases; nucleotides not matched to a gene: 9. From germline, CDR1 is SGHKS and CDR2 YYEKEE (reference sequence).

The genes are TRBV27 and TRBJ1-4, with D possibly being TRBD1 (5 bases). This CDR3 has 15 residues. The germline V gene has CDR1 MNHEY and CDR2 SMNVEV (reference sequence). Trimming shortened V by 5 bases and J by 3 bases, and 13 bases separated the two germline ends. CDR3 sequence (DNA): TGTGCCAGCAGTCCCCCTCGGGGGGCTAATGAAAAACTGTTTTTT. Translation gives CASSPPRGANEKLFF.

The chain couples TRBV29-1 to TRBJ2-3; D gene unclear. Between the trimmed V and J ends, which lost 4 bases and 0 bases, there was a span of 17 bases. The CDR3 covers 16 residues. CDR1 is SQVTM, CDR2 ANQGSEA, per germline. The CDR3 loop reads CSVAGLKNVSTDTQYF. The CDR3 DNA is TGCAGCGTTGCCGGGTTGAAGAATGTTAGCACAGATACGCAGTATTTT.

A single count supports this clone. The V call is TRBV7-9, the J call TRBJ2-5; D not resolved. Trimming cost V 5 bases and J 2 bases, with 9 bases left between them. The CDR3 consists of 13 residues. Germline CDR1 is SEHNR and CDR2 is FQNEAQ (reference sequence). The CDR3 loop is CASSPGSQETQYF. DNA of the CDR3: TGTGCCAGCAGCCCAGGATCTCAAGAGACCCAGTACTTC. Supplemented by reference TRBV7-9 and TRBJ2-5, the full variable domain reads DTGVSQNPRHKITKRGQNVTFRCDPISEHNRLYWYRQTLGQGPEFLTYFQNEAQLEKSRLLSDRFSAERPKGSFSTLEIQRTEQGDSAMYLCASSPGSQETQYFGPGTRLLVL.

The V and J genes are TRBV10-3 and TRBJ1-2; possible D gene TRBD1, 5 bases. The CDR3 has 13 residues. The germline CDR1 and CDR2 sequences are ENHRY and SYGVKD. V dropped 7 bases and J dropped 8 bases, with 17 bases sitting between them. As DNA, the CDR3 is TGTGCCATCACTACCGTCGGGACGGGGGGCTACACCTTC. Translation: CAITTVGTGGYTF.

In DNA, the CDR3 is TGTGCCAGTAAATCGGACACTCGAAACTTGGAGACCCAGTACTTC. Translating it yields CASKSDTRNLETQYF. The chain recombines TRBV19 with TRBJ2-5, with a weak D call TRBD1 (5 bases). Trimming cost V 7 bases and J 5 bases, with 20 bases left between them. The germline V gene encodes CDR1 LNHDA and CDR2 SQIVND (reference sequence). The CDR3 covers 15 residues.

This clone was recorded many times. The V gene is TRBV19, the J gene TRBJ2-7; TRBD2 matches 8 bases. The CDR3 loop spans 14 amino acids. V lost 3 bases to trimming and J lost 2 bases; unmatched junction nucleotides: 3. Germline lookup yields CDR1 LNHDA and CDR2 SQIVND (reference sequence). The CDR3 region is CASSMVAGTYEQYF. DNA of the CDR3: TGTGCCAGTAGTATGGTAGCGGGAACCTACGAGCAGTACTTC.

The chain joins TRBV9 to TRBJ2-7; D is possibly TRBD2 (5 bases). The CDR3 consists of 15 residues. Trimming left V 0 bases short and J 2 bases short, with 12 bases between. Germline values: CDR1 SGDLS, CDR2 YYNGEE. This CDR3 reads CASSVGPSSPYEQYF. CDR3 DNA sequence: TGTGCCAGCAGCGTAGGGCCTAGCTCCCCCTACGAGCAGTACTTC.